A selection of T cell receptor beta chains follows, all from one sample in a study of regulatory T cells in long-lasting Graves disease. A single record per CDR3 protein comes from TCRdb applying MiXCR to the multiplex PCR reads. The sample contains 450,000 to 650,000 distinct CDR3 sequences, roughly 15% of which appear only once. A further study also used this sample, focusing on T cells in Graves' hyperthyroidism and ophthalmopathy.

This material consisted of peripheral blood mononuclear cells (PBMCs), taken at new diagnosis, from a patient treated with antithyroid drugs. The receptor set was obtained from a woman aged 35-60 years with Graves disease. The CDR3 runs from the conserved cysteine through the conserved F or W. A D gene is named only where the DNA matches it firmly. Part of the rows lack a size; the others show once, few, many or a class for expanded clones.

D	J	V	size	CDR3	DNA
TRBD2	TRBJ2-3	TRBV20-1	many	CSAGGLAGPTDTQYF	TGCAGTGCTGGTGGACTAGCGGGGCCCACAGATACGCAGTATTTT
.	TRBJ1-2	TRBV20-1	.	CSARDITMKGYTF	TGCAGTGCTCGGGACATCACCATGAAGGGCTACACCTTC
.	TRBJ1-1	TRBV12-3/TRBV12-4	many	CASSPSASLNTEAFF	TGTGCCAGCAGTCCTTCCGCTTCACTGAACACTGAAGCTTTCTTT
.	TRBJ1-1	TRBV7-9	many	CASSWDTNTEAFF	TGTGCCAGCAGCTGGGACACCAACACTGAAGCTTTCTTT
TRBD1	TRBJ2-2	TRBV6-2/TRBV6-3	few	CASSVRAGGTGELFF	TGTGCCAGCAGTGTTCGGGCAGGGGGCACCGGGGAGCTGTTTTTT
.	TRBJ2-5	TRBV6-5	.	CASSYVRGRQETQYF	TGTGCCAGCAGTTACGTCAGGGGCAGACAAGAGACCCAGTACTTC
TRBD1	TRBJ1-6	TRBV3-1	few	CASSQAGTGGSPLHF	TGTGCCAGCAGCCAAGCCGGGACAGGGGGTTCACCCCTCCACTTT
TRBD1	TRBJ2-5	TRBV6-1	.	CASTWTGYNEQYF	TGTGCCAGCACCTGGACAGGATACAATGAGCAGTACTTC
.	TRBJ1-6	TRBV15	many	CATSRTGVGSPLHF	TGTGCCACCAGCAGAACTGGGGTGGGTTCACCCCTCCACTTT
.	TRBJ1-5	TRBV19	few	CASRSALAGGNNQPQHF	TGTGCCAGTCGGTCGGCCTTGGCTGGGGGCAACAATCAGCCCCAGCATTTT
.	TRBJ1-6	TRBV4-1	.	CASSHPDKNSPLHF	TGCGCCAGCAGCCACCCGGACAAGAATTCACCCCTCCACTTT
.	TRBJ1-6	TRBV7-6	.	CASSAVIIVGHNSPLHF	TGTGCCAGCAGCGCCGTCATCATCGTAGGACATAATTCACCCCTCCACTTT
.	TRBJ1-1	TRBV27	many	CASRKTGGDTEAFF	TGTGCCAGCAGGAAGACAGGCGGGGACACTGAAGCTTTCTTT
TRBD2	TRBJ2-2	TRBV2	many	CASSLGTSRTGELFF	TGTGCCAGCAGTCTGGGGACTAGTCGGACCGGGGAGCTGTTTTTT
.	TRBJ2-7	TRBV11-2	many	CASSLESRDTRAYEQYF	TGTGCCAGCAGCTTAGAATCGAGGGACACCCGGGCCTACGAGCAGTACTTC
TRBD1	TRBJ2-7	TRBV18	many	CASSPGQVLTYEQYF	TGTGCCAGCTCACCGGGACAGGTACTAACCTACGAGCAGTACTTC
TRBD2	TRBJ2-1	TRBV5-1	few	CASSDGLAGGGEQFF	TGCGCCAGCAGCGACGGACTAGCGGGGGGGGGTGAGCAGTTCTTC
.	TRBJ1-6	TRBV15	.	CATSRGGNSYNSPLHF	TGTGCCACCAGCAGAGGGGGGAATTCCTATAATTCACCCCTCCACTTT
.	TRBJ1-2	TRBV10-1	many	CASSGGYTF	TGCGCCAGCAGTGGTGGCTACACCTTC
.	TRBJ2-3	TRBV12-3/TRBV12-4	many	CASSLRGRADTQYF	TGTGCCAGCAGTTTGAGGGGAAGGGCAGATACGCAGTATTTT
TRBD2	TRBJ2-5	TRBV6-9	few	CASSYLGSGGAEETQYF	TGTGCCAGCAGTTACTTGGGTAGCGGGGGGGCGGAGGAGACCCAGTACTTC
.	TRBJ2-1	TRBV20-1	few	CSARDLVSNEQFF	TGCAGTGCTAGAGATCTAGTTAGCAATGAGCAGTTCTTC
.	TRBJ1-1	TRBV5-4	few	CASSLVKGGNTEAFF	TGTGCCAGCAGCTTGGTTAAGGGGGGGAACACTGAAGCTTTCTTT
TRBD1	TRBJ1-4	TRBV2	few	CASSIDRDAATNEKLFF	TGTGCCAGCAGTATTGACAGGGACGCTGCAACTAATGAAAAACTGTTTTTT
.	TRBJ1-2	TRBV20-1	.	CSAATVDSSYGYTF	TGCAGTGCTGCTACTGTCGACTCATCCTATGGCTACACCTTC
TRBD1	TRBJ1-5	TRBV7-7	.	CASLTGQQNQPQHF	TGTGCCAGCTTGACGGGACAGCAGAATCAGCCCCAGCATTTT
TRBD1	TRBJ1-2	TRBV3-1	few	CASRPGTGGEGYTF	TGTGCCAGCAGACCCGGGACAGGGGGAGAAGGCTACACCTTC
.	TRBJ2-3	TRBV18	many	CASSPQGTDTQYF	TGTGCCAGCAGCCCGCAGGGCACAGATACGCAGTATTTT
.	TRBJ1-3	TRBV19	few	CASSMSSSGNTIYF	TGTGCCAGTAGTATGTCGAGCTCTGGAAACACCATATATTTT
.	TRBJ1-6	TRBV7-8	many	CASSSDVANSPLHF	TGTGCCAGCAGCTCTGACGTAGCTAATTCACCCCTCCACTTT
.	TRBJ1-5	TRBV5-4	few	CASSLSRGDSNQPQHF	TGTGCCAGCAGCTTAAGCAGGGGTGATAGCAATCAGCCCCAGCATTTT
.	TRBJ1-6	TRBV6-2/TRBV6-3	.	CASKVGSPLHF	TGTGCCAGCAAAGTCGGTTCACCCCTCCACTTT
.	TRBJ1-5	TRBV3-1	.	CASSETWVGQPQHF	TGTGCCAGCAGCGAAACATGGGTCGGGCAGCCCCAGCATTTT
TRBD1	TRBJ1-6	TRBV19	few	CASSTWTGDSPLHF	TGTGCCAGTAGTACCTGGACAGGGGATTCACCCCTCCACTTT
.	TRBJ2-7	TRBV6-4	few	CASSDSVSGEQYF	TGTGCCAGCAGTGACTCGGTCAGCGGGGAGCAGTACTTC
TRBD1	TRBJ1-3	TRBV18	.	CASSPGQGSYSGNTIYF	TGTGCCAGCTCACCGGGACAGGGGAGCTACTCTGGAAACACCATATATTTT
TRBD1	TRBJ1-2	TRBV4-1	few	CASSQAGQGLYGYTF	TGTGCCAGCAGCCAAGCGGGACAGGGCCTATATGGCTACACCTTC
.	TRBJ1-4	TRBV6-2/TRBV6-3	.	CASSYDLGADEKLFF	TGTGCCAGCAGTTACGACCTGGGGGCGGATGAAAAACTGTTTTTT
.	TRBJ1-1	TRBV9	.	CASSSGQYTEAFF	TGTGCCAGCAGCTCAGGGCAATACACTGAAGCTTTCTTT
TRBD2	TRBJ2-5	TRBV30	few	CAWSVSGQETQYF	TGTGCCTGGAGTGTTAGCGGGCAAGAGACCCAGTACTTC
TRBD2	TRBJ2-3	TRBV20-1	many	CSAAQRGGRDTQYF	TGCAGTGCCGCCCAGCGGGGGGGCAGGGATACGCAGTATTTT
.	TRBJ1-5	TRBV7-8	few	CASSPRARGINQPQHF	TGTGCCAGCAGCCCCCGGGCCAGGGGAATCAATCAGCCCCAGCATTTT